These 17 T cell receptor beta chains were sequenced from one sample in a study of T cell repertoires in cytomegalovirus infection. TCRdb independently ran MiXCR on the reads; one entry per CDR3 protein. Among about 300,000 distinct CDR3 sequences listed, roughly a tenth were seen once. The sample was PBMCs. The receptors were sampled from a human donor in good health (CMV status not recorded). Some clones in this sample may be carry-over from other donors' samples.

Comments on this clonotype: A much larger clone is a single base away; this may be a read error. Here the CDR3 omits its conserved ending phenylalanine or tryptophan, so a read error is the likely source. The chain recombines TRBV5-6 with TRBJ1-5; D is unclear. The V end lost 2 bases, the J end lost 5 bases, and 11 bases lay between the germline ends. The CDR3 loop spans 14 amino acids. The germline V gene encodes CDR1 SGHDT and CDR2 YYEEEE. CDR3 protein: CASSLRSYDQPQHL. DNA of the CDR3: TGTGCCAGCAGCTTAAGAAGTTACGATCAGCCCCAGCATCTT.

The table lists this clonotype with many counts. CDR3 residues: CASSLESSTGEQFF. The CDR3, as DNA: TGTGCCAGCAGCTTAGAGAGTAGCACGGGTGAGCAGTTCTTC. The V gene is TRBV11-2, the J gene TRBJ2-1; D is uncertain. CDR3 length: 14 residues. V lost 0 bases to trimming and J lost 9 bases, with 12 bases between them. Germline V lookup: CDR1 SGHAT, CDR2 FQNNGV.

The chain joins TRBV29-1 to TRBJ2-7, with D possibly TRBD1 on 6 matching bases. CDR1 and CDR2 from the germline V gene are SQVTM and ANQGSEA. The CDR3 covers 16 residues. V was trimmed by 3 bases and J by 4 bases, leaving 22 bases between them. The DNA of the CDR3 is TGCAGCGTTGATGGGTTTCTCAGGGGCTCGGGGTACGAGCAGTACTTC. Protein product: CSVDGFLRGSGYEQYF.

This clonotype appeared many times. The chain couples TRBV28 to TRBJ2-1; 8 nucleotides align to TRBD2. The CDR3 is 16 amino acids. The germline V gene has CDR1 MDHEN and CDR2 SYDVKM. With V trimmed by 4 bases and J by 3 bases, 8 bases remained unmatched. CDR3 amino acids: CASSSLGSGSYNEQFF. The CDR3 DNA sequence: TGTGCCAGCAGTTCCCTTGGGAGCGGGAGCTACAATGAGCAGTTCTTC.

A word on this clonotype: A read error is possible here, since a much larger clone lies one base away. The CDR3 reads CASSLSRSGELYF. CDR3 coding DNA: TGTGCCAGCAGTTTGTCCAGGTCCGGGGAGCTGTATTTT. The rearrangement uses TRBV27 and TRBJ2-2; a weak D match, TRBD2 (5 bases). Germline CDR1 MNHEY, CDR2 SMNVEV (reference sequence). The CDR3 runs 13 residues.

The V gene is TRBV19, the J gene TRBJ2-1; 9 nucleotides align to TRBD1. V gave up 5 bases and J gave up 8 bases; unmatched junction bases: 13. The CDR3 totals 16 residues. Germline CDR1 is LNHDA and CDR2 is SQIVND (reference sequence). CDR3 loop: CASSPPTGQGRDEQFF. DNA for the CDR3: TGTGCCAGTAGTCCCCCTACGGGACAGGGTCGGGATGAGCAGTTCTTC.

This clonotype was counted at least ten times. The V call is TRBV20-1, the J call TRBJ1-1; D is unclear. The germline gives CDR1 DFQATT, CDR2 SNEGSKA (reference sequence). CDR3 length: 15 amino acids. V was shortened by 0 bases and J by 0 bases, with 11 bases between the two germline ends. CDR3 residues: CSARDYTGVNTEAFF. CDR3 in DNA: TGCAGTGCTAGAGATTATACCGGGGTGAACACTGAAGCTTTCTTT.

This clonotype was found a few times. This rearrangement joins TRBV2 to TRBJ1-5; the match to TRBD1 covers 8 bases. J gave up 3 bases and V 6 bases, and 7 bases lay outside the gene matches. In germline, CDR1 is SNHLY, CDR2 FYNNEI. The CDR3 covers 15 residues. The CDR3 nucleotides are TGTGCCAGCAGCTTGGACAGGGATCTCAATCAGCCCCAGCATTTT. This translates into CASSLDRDLNQPQHF.

This clonotype was seen repeatedly, ten times or more. V gene TRBV28 combines with J gene TRBJ2-7; no definite D call. Germline assignment: CDR1 MDHEN and CDR2 SYDVKM. V was shortened by 3 bases and J by 6 bases, with 9 bases between the two germline ends. This CDR3 comprises 12 residues. CDR3 protein: CASSLGTGEQYV. The CDR3 region has the DNA TGTGCCAGCAGTTTGGGCACTGGCGAGCAGTACGTC.

The sample holds many counts of this clonotype. The chain recombines TRBV28 with TRBJ2-7; D may be TRBD1 (6 bases). Germline V gene sequence: CDR1 MDHEN, CDR2 SYDVKM. The CDR3 extends over 14 amino acids. Trimming removed 6 bases at V and 3 bases at J, with 15 bases between. The CDR3 DNA sequence: TGTGCCAGCAGCACCTTGGGGGCTAACTACGAGCAGTACGTC. Protein: CASSTLGANYEQYV.

The rearrangement uses TRBV6-4 and TRBJ1-5; TRBD1 is a possible D gene (5 bases). The V end lost 4 bases, the J end lost 2 bases, and 9 bases lay between the germline ends. CDR1 is MRHNA, CDR2 SNTAGT, per germline. There are 14 residues in the CDR3. As DNA, the CDR3 is TGTGCCAGCAGTGTTCAAGGGGGCAATCAGCCCCAGCATTTT. Its translation: CASSVQGGNQPQHF.

This clonotype was detected many times. This sequence joins TRBV6-5 and TRBJ2-3; 12 bases match TRBD2. V was clipped by 5 bases and J by 10 bases; unmatched bases: 10. Germline V gene lookup returns CDR1 MNHEY and CDR2 SVGAGI. This CDR3 contains 15 residues. The CDR3 nucleotides are TGTGCCAGCAGTACGACTAGCGGGGGCCTCCCGGCGCAGTATTTT. This sequence encodes CASSTTSGGLPAQYF.

There are many counts of this clonotype. The V call is TRBV12-3 or TRBV12-4, the J call TRBJ2-4, with D unresolved. V lost 5 bases to trimming and J lost 1 base, with 9 bases between them. The CDR3 covers 14 residues. CDR3 residues: CASSDTAAKNIQYF. The CDR3 DNA is TGTGCCAGCAGTGACACCGCGGCCAAAAACATTCAGTACTTC.

The chain has TRBV9 and TRBJ2-1; D tentatively fits TRBD1 or TRBD2 (5 bases each). This CDR3 is 14 amino acids long. V lost 7 bases and J 2 bases, leaving 13 bases between the germline ends. Looked up from germline, CDR1 is SGDLS and CDR2 is YYNGEE. The DNA of the CDR3 is TGTGCCAGCGGGGGTAAGGGTGCCTACAATGAGCAGTTCTTC. Protein: CASGGKGAYNEQFF.

This clonotype occurred many times. The gene calls are TRBV7-9 and TRBJ1-1; 8 bases fit TRBD1. This CDR3 spans 15 amino acids. Per germline, CDR1 SEHNR and CDR2 FQNEAQ (reference sequence). J gave up 6 bases and V 1 base, and 7 bases lay outside the gene matches. CDR3 nucleotides: TGTGCCAGCAGCTTAGTCGAGGACAGGGTCGCTGAAGCTTTCTTT. Translating gives CASSLVEDRVAEAFF.

This clonotype was seen ten or more times. The chain uses TRBV20-1 and TRBJ2-1; D perhaps matches TRBD2 (5 bases). The CDR3 runs 15 residues. Germline CDR1 DFQATT, CDR2 SNEGSKA (reference sequence). Between the trimmed V and J ends, which lost 6 bases and 4 bases, there was a span of 19 bases. CDR3 nucleotide sequence: TGCAGTGCGCCCTCCCTCATCGGGGTGTACAATGAGCAGTTCTTC. It encodes CSAPSLIGVYNEQFF.

A note on this clonotype: This may be a read error, as it is one base from a much larger clone. J is TRBJ2-3 and V is TRBV11-3; D ambiguous. V lost 4 bases, J lost 2 bases, and 4 bases lay in between. The CDR3 has 12 residues. Germline loops: CDR1 SGHNT, CDR2 YENEEA. This chain's CDR3 is CASSWDTDTQYF. DNA of the CDR3: TGTGCCAGCAGCTGGGACACAGATACGCAGTATTTT. The whole variable domain, remainder taken from reference TRBV11-3 and TRBJ2-3, is EAGVVQSPRYKIIEKKQPVAFWCNPISGHNTLYWYLQNLGQGPELLIRYENEEAVDDSQLPKDRFSAERLKGVDSTLKIQPAELGDSAVYLCASSWDTDTQYFGPGTRLTVL.